The 20 T cell receptor beta chains in this list originate from one sample, sequenced in a study of shared clonotypes between healthy human individuals. TCRdb keeps only in-frame clones here, not all; method: immunoSEQ multiplex PCR. The sample includes millions of clones, 93% of them seen just once. The material sequenced was naive CD4+ T cells from PBMCs. Subset in this sample: CD45RA+ positively selected. These TCRs come from a young man in good health. Some clones in this sample may be carry-over from other donors' samples.

V is TRBV4-2 and J is TRBJ1-1, with 9 positions matching TRBD1. The CDR3 length is 14 residues. Germline V CDR1 and CDR2: LGHNA, YNFKEQ. With V trimmed by 0 bases and J by 10 bases, 6 bases remained unmatched. Here the CDR3 reads CASSQDPLDRGAFF. The DNA for the CDR3 is TGTGCCAGCAGCCAAGACCCGCTGGACAGGGGAGCTTTCTTT.

The gene calls are TRBV7-2 and TRBJ2-3; D is perhaps TRBD1 (6 bases). Germline V gene lookup returns CDR1 SGHTA and CDR2 FQGNSA. V dropped 2 bases and J dropped 8 bases, with 17 bases sitting between them. The CDR3 has 15 amino acids. The CDR3 DNA follows: TGTGCCAGCAGCTTACAGGGGCCTTCGGGTGGTACGCAGTATTTT. Translated, it gives CASSLQGPSGGTQYF.

CDR3 region: CASSPGYRMAGADTQYF. The CDR3 DNA follows: TGTGCCAGCAGCCCGGGATACAGGATGGCAGGAGCGGATACGCAGTATTTT. This chain uses TRBV11-2 with TRBJ2-3; D assignment may be TRBD1 or TRBD2 (5 bases each). Trimming removed 5 bases at V and 6 bases at J, with 24 bases between. Germline lookup yields CDR1 SGHAT and CDR2 FQNNGV. This CDR3 has 17 amino acids.

Points on this clone: At the DNA level, this CDR3 is encoded by other sequences in the same sample as well. The chain combines TRBV10-3 with TRBJ1-3, with no clear D. Germline assignment: CDR1 ENHRY and CDR2 SYGVKD. Trimming left V 0 bases short and J 1 base short, with 7 bases between. This CDR3 contains 15 residues. CDR3 bases: TGTGCCATCAGTGAGTCCGGCGGTTCTGGAAACACCATATATTTT. Translated, it gives CAISESGGSGNTIYF.

The chain carries TRBV30 and TRBJ1-4, with no clear D. There are 17 residues in the CDR3. Trimming took 0 bases from V and 0 from J, leaving 14 bases between them. The germline gives CDR1 GTSNPN, CDR2 SVGIG (reference sequence). As DNA, the CDR3 is TGTGCCTGGAGTGTAGATGTCGCACAAGCAACTAATGAAAAACTGTTTTTT. Translation: CAWSVDVAQATNEKLFF.

The J gene is TRBJ1-4, the V gene TRBV19, with TRBD1 identical over 8 bases. Trimming removed 4 bases from V and 4 bases from J; junction bases left unmatched: 5. Germline loops: CDR1 LNHDA, CDR2 SQIVND (reference sequence). The CDR3 is made up of 15 amino acids. The chain's CDR3 is CASSTRTGFNEKLFF. CDR3 sequence (DNA): TGTGCCAGTAGTACGAGGACAGGGTTTAATGAAAAACTGTTTTTT.

As to this clone: Other DNA variants within this sample encode the same CDR3. The chain is built from TRBV5-4 and TRBJ1-1; 7 nucleotides align to TRBD1. V dropped 0 bases and J dropped 0; count of bases not matched to a gene: 5. Germline V CDR1 and CDR2: SGHNT, YYREEE (reference sequence). The CDR3 sequence is 16 residues long. Here the CDR3 reads CASSLGQGRMNTEAFF. As DNA, the CDR3 is TGTGCCAGCAGCTTGGGACAGGGTAGAATGAACACTGAAGCTTTCTTT.

This rearrangement joins TRBV21-1 to TRBJ1-2. TRBV21-1 is a listed pseudogene. CDR3 size: 15 residues. CDR3 nucleotides: TGTGCCAGCAGCCCCCGGGACCCAACTAACTATGGCTACACCTTC. Its protein product is CASSPRDPTNYGYTF.

The V and J genes are TRBV27 and TRBJ2-1, with 11 bases identical to TRBD2. The V segment lost 6 bases and the J segment 9 bases; nucleotides outside the gene matches: 7. CDR1 is MNHEY, CDR2 SMNVEV, per germline (reference sequence). The CDR3 runs 14 residues. The chain's CDR3 is CASSPRGLAGEQFF. As DNA, the CDR3 is TGTGCCAGCAGCCCAAGAGGACTAGCGGGTGAGCAGTTCTTC.

This clone occurred once. The gene calls are TRBV9 and TRBJ1-2; a possible D gene is TRBD1 (6 bases). The germline V gene has CDR1 SGDLS and CDR2 YYNGEE. V gave up 5 bases and J gave up 1 base, with 12 bases separating them. The CDR3 totals 14 residues. This CDR3 is CASSPTGINYGYTF. In DNA form, the CDR3 reads TGTGCCAGCAGTCCTACAGGGATTAACTATGGCTACACCTTC. Filled out from reference TRBV9 and TRBJ1-2, the complete variable domain reads DSGVTQTPKHLITATGQRVTLRCSPRSGDLSVYWYQQSLDQGLQFLIQYYNGEERAKGNILERFSAQQFPDLHSELNLSSLELGDSALYFCASSPTGINYGYTFGSGTRLTVV.

The chain carries TRBV11-2 and TRBJ2-5; D is uncertain. V lost 5 bases, J lost 2 bases, and 15 bases lay in between. The CDR3 sequence is 15 residues long. Germline CDR1 SGHAT, CDR2 FQNNGV. CDR3: CASSRGGALQETQYF. CDR3 nucleotides: TGTGCCAGCAGCCGCGGTGGAGCTCTTCAAGAGACCCAGTACTTC. Based on the CDR3 plus reference TRBV11-2 and TRBJ2-5, the full variable domain is EAGVAQSPRYKIIEKRQSVAFWCNPISGHATLYWYQQILGQGPKLLIQFQNNGVVDDSQLPKDRFSAERLKGVDSTLKIQPAKLEDSAVYLCASSRGGALQETQYFGPGTRLLVL.

This sequence joins TRBV4-1 and TRBJ2-1, with D perhaps given as TRBD1 or TRBD2 (5 bases each). The CDR3 is 16 amino acids. CDR1 is MGHRA, CDR2 YSYEKL, per germline. The V end was cut by 2 bases, the J end by 8 bases, with 19 bases between. In DNA form, the CDR3 reads TGCGCCAGCAGCCAACGGGACGCCCGGTACGGGGATGAGCAGTTCTTC. Protein product: CASSQRDARYGDEQFF.

The chain joins TRBV5-4 to TRBJ2-5, with TRBD2 matching 9 bases. This CDR3 region has 15 residues. The V and J ends lost 3 bases and 5 bases, in that order; junction bases with no gene match: 8. CDR1 is SGHNT, CDR2 YYREEE, per germline (reference sequence). DNA for the CDR3: TGTGCCAGCAGCTCCGGGACTAGCTTAACGGAGACCCAGTACTTC. The encoded protein is CASSSGTSLTETQYF.

V and J are TRBV9 and TRBJ2-7; TRBD2 matches at 10 bases. Germline-derived CDR1 and CDR2 are SGDLS and YYNGEE. V lost 3 bases and J lost 2; bases outside the gene matches: 5. This CDR3 spans 15 amino acids. The DNA for the CDR3 is TGTGCCAGCAGCGAAGCGGGAGGGATCGCCTACGAGCAGTACTTC. Its protein is CASSEAGGIAYEQYF.

V gene TRBV6-1 combines with J gene TRBJ2-3; possibly TRBD1 for D (7 bases). Germline lookup yields CDR1 MNHNS and CDR2 SASEGT. Trimming shortened V by 5 bases and J by 1 base, and 13 bases separated the two germline ends. The CDR3 covers 15 residues. The CDR3 DNA is TGTGCCAGCAGTCCGCAGGGGGGTGGCACAGATACGCAGTATTTT. Protein: CASSPQGGGTDTQYF.

Note on this clone: This sample includes further DNA sequences coding for the same CDR3. The rearrangement joins TRBV5-1 to TRBJ2-5, with 9 bases aligning to TRBD2. This CDR3 is 14 amino acids long. Germline V gene sequence: CDR1 SGHRS, CDR2 YFSETQ. The ends lost 3 bases at V and 4 bases at J; junction bases unmatched: 4. The CDR3 reads CASSSSSGRETQYF. CDR3 bases: TGCGCCAGCAGCTCGAGTAGCGGGAGAGAGACCCAGTACTTC.

The rearrangement links TRBV11-2 to TRBJ2-4, with D possibly TRBD2 on 6 matching bases. CDR1 and CDR2 from the germline V gene are SGHAT and FQNNGV. The V and J ends lost 5 bases and 9 bases respectively, with 17 bases between them. The CDR3 length is 14 residues. The CDR3 loop reads CASSPSGEAGIQYF. DNA of the CDR3: TGTGCCAGCAGCCCCTCCGGGGAGGCGGGCATTCAGTACTTC.

The V call is TRBV28, the J call TRBJ1-1, with D tentatively TRBD1 (6 bases). Per the germline V gene, CDR1 is MDHEN and CDR2 is SYDVKM. V was pared by 7 bases and J by 0 bases, with 15 bases between. CDR3 size: 15 residues. The DNA for the CDR3 is TGTGCCAGCAAAATGGGGGGGGCCTTGAACACTGAAGCTTTCTTT. Translation gives CASKMGGALNTEAFF.

The rearrangement joins TRBV11-2 to TRBJ2-6; D uncertain. The V and J ends lost 1 base and 6 bases respectively, with 4 bases between them. Looked up from germline, CDR1 is SGHAT and CDR2 is FQNNGV. The CDR3 consists of 13 residues. The CDR3 loop is CASSLALANVLTF. In DNA form, the CDR3 reads TGTGCCAGCAGCTTAGCCTTGGCCAACGTCCTGACTTTC.

The chain joins TRBV5-1 to TRBJ1-1, with TRBD1 matching 8 bases. The CDR3 extends over 14 amino acids. Germline trimming cut 4 bases from V and 5 bases from J; bases unmatched to any gene: 7. Germline V CDR1 and CDR2: SGHRS, YFSETQ. CDR3 sequence (DNA): TGCGCCAGCAGCGGGCAGGGGGCTTTAACTGAAGCTTTCTTT. This translates into CASSGQGALTEAFF.